This T cell receptor beta chain was documented in a study of cytomegalovirus exposure and HLA in healthy donors. Study-wide results and caveats: Despite most TCR sequences being rare, some public TCRs occurred in many donors. In most subjects, TCR beta sequences reportedly gave accurate predictions of HLA-A and HLA-B alleles.

For this clone: The antigen remains unidentified.

PCR involved 60 Vbeta and 13 Jbeta primers. Repertoires were generated with immunoSEQ multiplex PCR, while TCRdb's copy carries only in-frame clones and drops some. This table has fewer than 200,000 clones, about 80% appearing once. The CDR3 runs 15 residues. Trimming left V 4 bases short and J 5 bases short, with 15 bases between. Looked up from germline, CDR1 is LNHDA and CDR2 is SQIVND (reference sequence). The TCR comes from a woman in her forties or fifties in good health and CMV-seronegative. The chain links TRBV19 to TRBJ1-5; TRBD1 might be the D (5 bases). Source material: PBMCs. The CDR3 sequence: CASSRGDPGDQPQHF. The CDR3 DNA follows: TGTGCCAGTAGTAGGGGGGACCCCGGAGATCAGCCCCAGCATTTT.